The 32 T cell receptor beta chains presented below share a single source sample, sequenced in a study of persistence of HIV-infected CD4 T cells. Cells were stimulated with overlapping HIV-1 Gag 15-mer peptides. Sorting of responding CD4+ T cells relied on upregulated CD40 ligand together with CD69. The libraries were made with immunoSEQ version 4 in survey mode. TCRdb's table, derived via immunoSEQ multiplex PCR, lists solely in-frame clones and lacks some. In the table there are approximately 20,000 clones, around three fifths of which are singletons. These receptors lack a known antigen. The sequencing here drew on CD4+ T cells sorted from PBMCs after approximately 20-hour stimulation, taken from a patient who received antiretroviral therapy. The receptor source for this set is an adult woman with HIV who was CMV-seropositive.

V usage is TRBV6-5 and J usage is TRBJ1-5; tentatively, D is TRBD1 (6 bases). Germline CDR1 reads MNHEY; CDR2 reads SVGAGI. V lost 7 bases and J 7 bases, leaving 17 bases between the germline ends. The length of the CDR3 is 14 residues. DNA for the CDR3: TGTGCCAGCACCCTTGCGGGGGGCGGCCAGCCCCAGCATTTT. Amino acid sequence: CASTLAGGGQPQHF.

This chain joins TRBV24-1 and TRBJ2-3; D is unclear. The ends were cut back, 4 bases at V and 5 bases at J, with 18 bases in the middle. The CDR3 consists of 16 residues. The germline V gene encodes CDR1 KGHDR and CDR2 SFDVKD. CDR3 DNA: TGTGCCACCAGTGAGAGTAGCCCGCTGGTTAGAGATACGCAGTATTTT. Protein sequence: CATSESSPLVRDTQYF.

The chain has TRBV6-6 and TRBJ2-3; the match to TRBD2 covers 7 bases. The V segment lost 0 bases and the J segment 4 bases; nucleotides outside the gene matches: 4. The CDR3 is 15 residues long. Germline assignment: CDR1 MNHNY and CDR2 SVGAGI (reference sequence). The CDR3 reads CASSYSGRGADTQYF. The CDR3 DNA reads as TGTGCCAGCAGTTACTCTGGGAGGGGCGCAGATACGCAGTATTTT.

This sequence joins TRBV5-1 and TRBJ2-7, with TRBD2 matching 10 bases. The CDR3 is made up of 15 amino acids. V shed 4 bases, J shed 1 base, and the junction held 5 bases outside the gene matches. Germline V gene lookup returns CDR1 SGHRS and CDR2 YFSETQ. CDR3 sequence (DNA): TGCGCCAGCAGCCCCAGCGGGGGGGCTTCCTACGAGCAGTACTTC. Amino acid sequence: CASSPSGGASYEQYF.

This chain links TRBV5-4 with TRBJ2-1, with TRBD2 matching over 8 bases. This CDR3 has 16 residues. Germline assignment: CDR1 SGHNT and CDR2 YYREEE (reference sequence). Trimming at V came to 3 bases and at J to 9 bases, leaving 14 bases not matched to a gene. CDR3 nucleotides: TGTGCCAGCAGCTCGGGGGCGAGCGGGGGATGGAGTGAGCAGTTCTTC. Its translation is CASSSGASGGWSEQFF.

The chain combines TRBV7-8 with TRBJ1-5; D is perhaps TRBD1 (5 bases). This CDR3 spans 16 amino acids. Per germline, CDR1 SGHVS and CDR2 FQNEAQ. Trimming stripped 6 bases from V and 4 bases from J, with 19 bases between. CDR3 sequence reads: CASSQVGGNSNQPQHF. CDR3 DNA: TGTGCCAGCAGTCAAGTCGGGGGTAATTCAAATCAGCCCCAGCATTTT. Variable domain in full (rest from reference TRBV7-8 and TRBJ1-5): GAGVSQSPRYKVAKRGQDVALRCDPISGHVSLFWYQQALGQGPEFLTYFQNEAQLDKSGLPSDRFFAERPEGSVSTLKIQRTQQEDSAVYLCASSQVGGNSNQPQHFGDGTRLSIL.

The rearrangement joins TRBV6-4 to TRBJ2-7, with 7 bases identical to TRBD1. The germline CDR1 and CDR2 sequences are MRHNA and SNTAGT. The ends lost 7 bases at V and 3 bases at J; junction bases unmatched: 12. The CDR3 contains 15 residues. The DNA for the CDR3 is TGTGCCAGCATCCGCCTTACAGGGGTGGTCTACGAGCAGTACGTC. Its protein product is CASIRLTGVVYEQYV.

V usage is TRBV10-1 and J usage is TRBJ2-7; no firm D call. Trimming pared 2 bases from V and 2 bases from J, leaving 7 bases between. This CDR3 has 13 residues. In germline, CDR1 is WNHNN, CDR2 SYGVQD (reference sequence). CDR3 amino acids: CASSENRAYEQYF. In DNA form, the CDR3 reads TGCGCCAGCAGTGAGAACAGAGCCTACGAGCAGTACTTC.

V and J are TRBV25-1 and TRBJ1-5; no clear D. The V gene lost 0 bases and the J gene lost 5 bases, with 5 bases spanning the gap. This CDR3 comprises 13 residues. The germline gives CDR1 MGHDK, CDR2 SYGVNS. The DNA of the CDR3 is TGTGCCAGCAGTGAATATACCGATCAGCCCCAGCATTTT. The encoded protein is CASSEYTDQPQHF.

Regarding this clone: Additional DNA sequences in this sample encode the identical CDR3. This chain links TRBV11-3 with TRBJ2-3; D may be TRBD1 (7 bases). Trimming left V 5 bases short and J 2 bases short, with 14 bases between. From germline, CDR1 is SGHNT and CDR2 YENEEA. The CDR3 is made up of 15 amino acids. The CDR3 nucleotides are TGTGCCAGCAGCCCCGGAGGGGGCCCCACAGATACGCAGTATTTT. Amino acid sequence: CASSPGGGPTDTQYF.

This chain joins TRBV29-1 and TRBJ2-7, with 9 bases fitting TRBD1. CDR1 and CDR2 (germline): SQVTM, ANQGSEA. Germline trimming cut 4 bases from V and 3 bases from J; bases unmatched to any gene: 4. The CDR3 length is 13 residues. The CDR3 here is CSVVGQGRYEQYF. Written as DNA, the CDR3 is TGCAGCGTTGTAGGACAGGGGCGCTACGAGCAGTACTTC.

V and J are TRBV30 and TRBJ2-5; D is undetermined. Germline V lookup: CDR1 GTSNPN, CDR2 SVGIG (reference sequence). V was clipped by 0 bases and J by 5 bases, with 13 bases between them. The CDR3 covers 14 residues. DNA of the CDR3: TGTGCCTGGAGTGTGCCCAACGGGTGGGAGACCCAGTACTTC. It specifies CAWSVPNGWETQYF.

This chain uses TRBV5-4 with TRBJ2-3; TRBD2 agrees at 12 bases. Germline CDR1 and CDR2: SGHNT and YYREEE (reference sequence). This CDR3 has 16 amino acids. V trimming: 4 bases; J trimming: 4 bases; junction bases outside the gene matches: 7. In DNA form, the CDR3 reads TGTGCCAGCAGCCGGAGACTAGCGGGAGAATCAGATACGCAGTATTTT. This encodes CASSRRLAGESDTQYF.

The genes are TRBV24-1 and TRBJ2-5; 8 nucleotides agree with TRBD2. The CDR3 runs to 16 residues. V was clipped by 5 bases and J by 1 base; unmatched bases: 8. Germline assignment: CDR1 KGHDR and CDR2 SFDVKD. DNA for the CDR3: TGTGCCACCAGTGCTCAAACACGGGGGGGCCAAGAGACCCAGTACTTC. It encodes CATSAQTRGGQETQYF.

A few counts support this clone. This chain connects TRBV2 to TRBJ2-3; 13 nucleotides line up with TRBD2. This CDR3 is 16 amino acids long. The germline V gene encodes CDR1 SNHLY and CDR2 FYNNEI. The junction had 7 bases not matched to a gene; V was cut back by 5 bases and J by 5 bases. The DNA for the CDR3 is TGTGCCAGCAGTCTTCGGACTAGCGGGGGACGAGATACGCAGTATTTT. This gives the protein CASSLRTSGGRDTQYF.

This clone was counted once. This chain joins TRBV6-6 and TRBJ1-2; D possibly corresponds to TRBD1 (6 bases). CDR3 length equals 14 residues. Germline CDR1 MNHNY, CDR2 SVGAGI (reference sequence). The V gene lost 0 bases and the J gene lost 6 bases, with 11 bases spanning the gap. The CDR3 coding sequence is TGTGCCAGCAGTTACTCGGAACAGGGAAATGGCTACACCTTC. It is translated as CASSYSEQGNGYTF.

The V gene is TRBV9, the J gene TRBJ2-3, with 8 positions matching TRBD1. The CDR3 spans 17 residues. J was trimmed by 1 base and V by 1 base; bases with no gene match: 8. CDR1 and CDR2 from the germline V gene are SGDLS and YYNGEE. DNA for the CDR3: TGTGCCAGCAGCGTATCAAACAGGGGGTTGGGCACAGATACGCAGTATTTT. Its protein is CASSVSNRGLGTDTQYF.

The chain combines TRBV27 with TRBJ1-1, with D hard to call. V lost 2 bases to trimming and J lost 9 bases, with 13 bases between them. CDR1 MNHEY and CDR2 SMNVEV come from the germline V gene (reference sequence). This CDR3 has 13 residues. The CDR3 sequence is CASSLDWAAQAFF. The CDR3 DNA sequence: TGTGCCAGCAGTTTAGATTGGGCAGCCCAAGCTTTCTTT.

J is TRBJ1-6 and V is TRBV5-1, with 7 bases identical to TRBD1. The CDR3 covers 14 residues. V dropped 4 bases and J dropped 7; count of bases not matched to a gene: 5. Germline values: CDR1 SGHRS, CDR2 YFSETQ. The CDR3, as DNA: TGCGCCAGCAGCCCCGGACAGGAGAATTCACCCCTCCACTTT. It codes for CASSPGQENSPLHF.

The genes are TRBV21-1 and TRBJ2-3; TRBD2, the D gene given by the table, was not confirmed from the DNA. TRBV21-1 is given as a pseudogene. This CDR3 contains 15 residues. CDR3 DNA: TGTGCCAGCAGGGAGTCCAGCGGGGGCCCAGATACGCAGTATTTT. Amino acid sequence: CASRESSGGPDTQYF.

This clone was detected once. This sequence joins TRBV7-8 and TRBJ1-6, with D perhaps matching TRBD1 (6 bases). V was shortened by 5 bases and J by 5 bases, with 10 bases between the two germline ends. The CDR3 sequence is 14 residues long. Germline V gene lookup returns CDR1 SGHVS and CDR2 FQNEAQ. CDR3 bases: TGTGCCAGCAGCCGACAGGCAAATAATTCACCCCTCCACTTT. Translating gives CASSRQANNSPLHF.

The gene calls are TRBV5-8 and TRBJ1-1, with D hard to call. V lost 0 bases and J 2 bases, leaving 11 bases between the germline ends. The CDR3 contains 15 residues. Germline loops: CDR1 SGHTS, CDR2 YDEGEE. CDR3 protein: CASSLDWSANTEAFF. The CDR3 DNA reads as TGTGCCAGCAGCTTGGATTGGTCAGCCAACACTGAAGCTTTCTTT.

The V and J genes are TRBV7-8 and TRBJ1-1; D perhaps matches TRBD1 (5 bases). Germline V CDR1 and CDR2: SGHVS, FQNEAQ. CDR3 length: 15 amino acids. V was pared by 1 base and J by 1 base, with 10 bases between. In DNA form, the CDR3 reads TGTGCCAGCAGCTTAGGACAGCAGAGGAACACTGAAGCTTTCTTT. This encodes CASSLGQQRNTEAFF.

This clone was seen a handful of times. This chain joins TRBV5-6 and TRBJ2-3, with 12 bases identical to TRBD2. Germline assignment: CDR1 SGHDT and CDR2 YYEEEE. V was clipped by 1 base and J by 2 bases; unmatched bases: 2. CDR3 length: 16 amino acids. CDR3 nucleotides: TGTGCCAGCAGCTTGAGACTAGCGGGGGTCACAGATACGCAGTATTTT. This translates into CASSLRLAGVTDTQYF. The variable domain in full, completed from reference TRBV5-6 and TRBJ2-3, reads DAGVTQSPTHLIKTRGQQVTLRCSPKSGHDTVSWYQQALGQGPQFIFQYYEEEERQRGNFPDRFSGHQFPNYSSELNVNALLLGDSALYLCASSLRLAGVTDTQYFGPGTRLTVL.

Concerning this clone itself: The same CDR3 also results from other DNA sequences found in this sample. The chain carries TRBV5-1 and TRBJ1-1; no firm D call. Trimming took off 0 bases at V and 5 bases at J, with 8 bases between the two ends. The CDR3 totals 13 residues. CDR1 is SGHRS and CDR2 is YFSETQ in the germline V gene. The CDR3: CASSLVLDTEAFF. CDR3 coding DNA: TGCGCCAGCAGCTTGGTATTGGATACTGAAGCTTTCTTT.

V and J are TRBV5-6 and TRBJ1-3; D is ambiguous. The CDR3 has 18 residues. The V and J ends lost 0 bases and 0 bases respectively, with 16 bases between them. Germline CDR1 is SGHDT and CDR2 is YYEEEE. The CDR3 sequence is CASSLGETRSYSGNTIYF. CDR3 coding DNA: TGTGCCAGCAGCTTGGGGGAAACCCGCTCCTACTCTGGAAACACCATATATTTT.

The genes are TRBV19 and TRBJ1-2, with D perhaps matching TRBD1 (6 bases). This CDR3 contains 13 residues. The V gene's germline CDR1 is LNHDA and CDR2 SQIVND (reference sequence). The germline V and J ends were trimmed by 6 bases and 8 bases, with 16 bases remaining between them. Here the CDR3 DNA reads TGTGCCAGTAGGGGAACAGGGCGGCAGGGCTACACCTTC. Translated, it gives CASRGTGRQGYTF.

The rearrangement links TRBV6-5 to TRBJ1-1, with D perhaps TRBD1 (5 bases). Germline V gives CDR1 MNHEY, CDR2 SVGAGI. Trimming left V 7 bases short and J 5 bases short, with 17 bases between. The CDR3 length is 14 residues. CDR3 sequence: CASIADGGRTEAFF. The CDR3 DNA reads as TGTGCCAGCATTGCAGACGGGGGTAGGACTGAAGCTTTCTTT.

J is TRBJ1-1 and V is TRBV4-1; 9 nucleotides line up with TRBD1. V lost 3 bases, J lost 1 base, and 9 bases stayed unmatched. From germline, CDR1 is MGHRA and CDR2 YSYEKL. CDR3 size: 17 residues. In nucleotides, the CDR3 is TGCGCCAGCAGCCACTTAACAGGGGGCTTAGGGAACACTGAAGCTTTCTTT. The encoded protein is CASSHLTGGLGNTEAFF.

The rearrangement joins TRBV5-1 to TRBJ2-1; weak D call: TRBD2 (5 bases). V was trimmed by 4 bases and J by 12 bases, leaving 20 bases between them. The CDR3 contains 14 residues. From germline, CDR1 is SGHRS and CDR2 YFSETQ. The CDR3, as DNA: TGCGCCAGCAGCCCCTCCATGGTACCGGAGGCGCAGTTCTTC. It is translated as CASSPSMVPEAQFF.

The chain is built from TRBV10-2 and TRBJ2-7; perhaps TRBD2 as D (6 bases). This CDR3 comprises 17 residues. V was pared by 0 bases and J by 6 bases, with 21 bases between. Germline V lookup: CDR1 WSHSY, CDR2 SAAADI. The DNA for the CDR3 is TGCGCCAGCAGTGAGTCGTTTTGGGCTAGCGTTAGGACCGAGCAGTACTTC. Protein sequence: CASSESFWASVRTEQYF.

This clone was seen only a few times. The chain combines TRBV6-5 with TRBJ1-1; D gene ambiguous. Trimming stripped 0 bases from V and 4 bases from J, with 6 bases between. CDR1 MNHEY and CDR2 SVGAGI come from the germline V gene. This CDR3 contains 13 residues. The DNA of the CDR3 is TGTGCCAGCAGTTACTCGCGGTTCACTGAAGCTTTCTTT. It is translated as CASSYSRFTEAFF.